This TCR beta chain emerged from a study of identical twins. Overall study results and limits: Where beta out-of-frame sequences were concerned, excess twin sharing was weaker.

The CDR3 loop spans 13 amino acids. Germline loops: CDR1 MNHEY, CDR2 SMNVEV (reference sequence). V was clipped by 9 bases and J by 3 bases, with 15 bases between them. Note on this clonotype: What it recognizes is unknown.

One entry per CDR3 protein results from TCRdb running MiXCR on the 5' RACE reads. The sample has roughly 770,000 distinct CDR3 sequences; 15% to 20% are singletons. These records were also assigned to another study, of T cells expressing NK-cell markers.

Material: PBMCs. V and J are TRBV27 and TRBJ2-7; possibly TRBD2 for D (6 bases). The sequence was obtained from a woman under 30 in good health. CDR3 sequence (DNA): TGTGCCAGTGGTGCGGGACCCAACTACGAGCAGTACTTC. Encoded protein: CASGAGPNYEQYF.